This TCR beta chain was captured by sequencing in a study of blood T cell repertoires in COVID-19. Study as a whole: Spain, Italy and the United States supplied samples that represented acute and convalescent COVID-19.

This clone was recorded only once. This CDR3 has 16 residues. V was cut by 2 bases and J by 4 bases, with 17 bases left in between. From germline, CDR1 is SNHLY and CDR2 FYNNEI. Clones were read by immunoSEQ multiplex PCR, and TCRdb kept only the in-frame ones, dropping some. The sample holds 300,000 to 400,000 clones, roughly 90% seen once. The specimen was peripheral blood. V and J are TRBV2 and TRBJ1-2; perhaps TRBD1 as D (5 bases). The TCR comes from a woman aged 25 to 39 with COVID-19, enrolled during active disease. CDR3 sequence reads: CASSELGPKRGYGYTF. The CDR3 coding sequence is TGTGCCAGCAGTGAATTGGGGCCCAAAAGGGGCTATGGCTACACCTTC.